Listed below are T cell receptor beta chains from one sample, sequenced in a study of shared clonotypes between healthy human individuals. Assay used: immunoSEQ multiplex PCR; TCRdb lists only in-frame clones, some missing. The sample has about 2.4 million clones; approximately 93% are singletons. The sequencing input was naive CD4+ T cells from PBMCs. Every receptor here comes from a man in his late teens or twenties in good health. Some clones in this sample may be carry-over from other donors' samples. The conserved cysteine and the conserved F or W are not part of the CDR3 here.

V gene | CDR3 protein
TRBV7-6 | ASSLRTTPSEQF
TRBV28 | ASSLGPRSEQY
TRBV6-6 | ASRPTGANEKLF
TRBV18 | ASSPPTYTNYGYT
TRBV30 | AWSVIGIRTDTQY
TRBV9 | ASSVGRDNLGETQY
TRBV28 | ASSSAGANSPLH
TRBV6-6 | ASSQGRPEYEKLF
TRBV18 | ASSLAWGETEAF
TRBV18 | ASSPPRGRASTDTQY
TRBV9 | ASKGQSNTGELF
TRBV7-2 | ASNRGLAGGPDIQY
TRBV7-8 | ASSSKVTGTGTHGYT
TRBV5-6 | ASSLPGDRPNYGYT
TRBV7-2 | ASSLGRMNTEAF
TRBV6-7 | ASSYYGTSGVYNEQF
TRBV11-2 | ASSLVGGMETQY
TRBV7-9 | ASSRAIGEQY
TRBV7-8 | ASSAMDGKAQYSNQPQH
TRBV18 | ASSPQTSGVSYEQY
TRBV30 | AWSVAGGAYNEQF
TRBV7-2 | ASSLAGVSYNEQF
TRBV5-1 | ASSLWLAGGTGELF
TRBV11-2 | ASGREGRFTEAF
TRBV30 | AWSVDGNTIY
TRBV2 | AGRVEVNTGELF
TRBV5-4 | ASSVRGELF
TRBV28 | ASRRQGPGNTIY
TRBV9 | ASSVTSYNEQF
TRBV28 | ASSSVGRGYT
TRBV7-2 | ASSSRLAKNIQY